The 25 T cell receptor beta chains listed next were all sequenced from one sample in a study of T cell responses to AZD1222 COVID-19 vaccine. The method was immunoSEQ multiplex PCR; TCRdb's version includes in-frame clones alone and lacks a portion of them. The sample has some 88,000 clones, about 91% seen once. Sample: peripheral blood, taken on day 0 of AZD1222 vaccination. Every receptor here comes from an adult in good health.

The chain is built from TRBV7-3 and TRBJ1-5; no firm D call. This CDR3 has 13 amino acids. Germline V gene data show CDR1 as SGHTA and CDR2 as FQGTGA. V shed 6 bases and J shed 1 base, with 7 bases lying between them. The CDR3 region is CASSSGSNQPQHF. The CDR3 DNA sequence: TGTGCCAGCAGTTCAGGAAGCAATCAGCCCCAGCATTTT. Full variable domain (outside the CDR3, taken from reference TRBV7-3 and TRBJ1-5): GAGVSQTPSNKVTEKGKYVELRCDPISGHTALYWYRQSLGQGPEFLIYFQGTGAADDSGLPNDRFFAVRPEGSVSTLKIQRTERGDSAVYLCASSSGSNQPQHFGDGTRLSIL.

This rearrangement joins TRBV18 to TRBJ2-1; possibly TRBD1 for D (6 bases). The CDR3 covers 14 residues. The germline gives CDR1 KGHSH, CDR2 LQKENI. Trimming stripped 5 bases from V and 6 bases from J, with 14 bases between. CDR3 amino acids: CASSVGEGVNEQFF. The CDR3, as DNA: TGTGCCAGCTCAGTAGGTGAGGGGGTCAATGAGCAGTTCTTC.

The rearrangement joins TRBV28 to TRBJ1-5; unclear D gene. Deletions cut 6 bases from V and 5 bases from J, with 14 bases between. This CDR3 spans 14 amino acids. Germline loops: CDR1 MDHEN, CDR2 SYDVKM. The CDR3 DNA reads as TGTGCCAGCAGGGTCACAAGGTACGATCAGCCCCAGCATTTT. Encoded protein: CASRVTRYDQPQHF.

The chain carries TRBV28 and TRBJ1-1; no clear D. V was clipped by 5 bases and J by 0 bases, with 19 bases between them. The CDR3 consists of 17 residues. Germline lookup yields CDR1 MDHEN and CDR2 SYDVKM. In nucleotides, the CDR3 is TGTGCCAGCAGTGCTACTCGGGTAGATGTCATGAACACTGAAGCTTTCTTT. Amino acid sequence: CASSATRVDVMNTEAFF.

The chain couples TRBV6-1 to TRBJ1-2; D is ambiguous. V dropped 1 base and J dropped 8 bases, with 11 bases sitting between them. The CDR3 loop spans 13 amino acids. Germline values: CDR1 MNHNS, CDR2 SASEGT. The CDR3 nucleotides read TGTGCCAGCAGTGAAGACTTCGGAGGCGGCTACACCTTC. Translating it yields CASSEDFGGGYTF.

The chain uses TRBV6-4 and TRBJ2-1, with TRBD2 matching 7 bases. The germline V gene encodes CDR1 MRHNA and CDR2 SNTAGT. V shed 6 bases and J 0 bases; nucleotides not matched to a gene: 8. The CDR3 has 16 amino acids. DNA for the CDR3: TGTGCCAGCAGAGCTCATAGCGGGTCCTCCTACAATGAGCAGTTCTTC. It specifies CASRAHSGSSYNEQFF.

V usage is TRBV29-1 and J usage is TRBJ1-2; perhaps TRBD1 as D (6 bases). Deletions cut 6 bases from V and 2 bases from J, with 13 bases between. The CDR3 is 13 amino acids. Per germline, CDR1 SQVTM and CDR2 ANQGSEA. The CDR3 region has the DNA TGCAGCGTGGCGGACAGAGAAAACTATGGCTACACCTTC. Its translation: CSVADRENYGYTF.

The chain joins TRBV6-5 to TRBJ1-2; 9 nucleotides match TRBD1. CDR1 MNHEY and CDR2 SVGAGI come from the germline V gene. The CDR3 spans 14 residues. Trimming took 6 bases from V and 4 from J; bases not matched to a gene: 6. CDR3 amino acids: CASRLQGAGYGYTF. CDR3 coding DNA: TGTGCCAGCAGACTACAGGGGGCAGGCTATGGCTACACCTTC.

The CDR3 DNA reads TGTGCCAGCAGCTTAGCGCTCGGCGGGAGATGGGACACCGGGGAGCTGTTTTTT. Translation: CASSLALGGRWDTGELFF. The rearrangement links TRBV7-8 to TRBJ2-2; 7 bases agree with TRBD2. The germline V gene has CDR1 SGHVS and CDR2 FQNEAQ. CDR3 length: 18 amino acids. V dropped 0 bases and J dropped 3; count of bases not matched to a gene: 10. Filled out from reference TRBV7-8 and TRBJ2-2, the complete variable domain reads GAGVSQSPRYKVAKRGQDVALRCDPISGHVSLFWYQQALGQGPEFLTYFQNEAQLDKSGLPSDRFFAERPEGSVSTLKIQRTQQEDSAVYLCASSLALGGRWDTGELFFGEGSRLTVL.

The CDR3 loop is CASSLFSDRGETQYF. The CDR3 DNA reads TGTGCCAGCAGCTTATTTTCGGACCGAGGGGAGACCCAGTACTTC. This rearrangement joins TRBV7-9 to TRBJ2-5; possible D gene TRBD2, 5 bases. The CDR3 sequence is 15 residues long. Germline CDR1 reads SEHNR; CDR2 reads FQNEAQ (reference sequence). V lost 2 bases and J 5 bases, leaving 15 bases between the germline ends.

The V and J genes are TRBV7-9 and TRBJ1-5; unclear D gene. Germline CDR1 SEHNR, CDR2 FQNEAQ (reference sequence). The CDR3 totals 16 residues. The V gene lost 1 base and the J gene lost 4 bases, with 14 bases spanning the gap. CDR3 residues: CASSLGSGSWNQPQHF. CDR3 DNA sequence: TGTGCCAGCAGCTTAGGATCGGGCAGTTGGAATCAGCCCCAGCATTTT.

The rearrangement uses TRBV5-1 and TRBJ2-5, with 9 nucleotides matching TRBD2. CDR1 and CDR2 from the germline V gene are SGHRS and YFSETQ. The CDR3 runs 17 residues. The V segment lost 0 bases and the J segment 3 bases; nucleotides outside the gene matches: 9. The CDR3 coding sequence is TGCGCCAGCAGCTTGGGGCTTTCTAGCGGGGCCGAAGAGACCCAGTACTTC. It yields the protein CASSLGLSSGAEETQYF.

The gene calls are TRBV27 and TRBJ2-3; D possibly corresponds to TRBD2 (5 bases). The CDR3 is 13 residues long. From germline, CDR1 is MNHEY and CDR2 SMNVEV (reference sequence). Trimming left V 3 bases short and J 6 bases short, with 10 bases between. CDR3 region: CASSFFGKDTQYF. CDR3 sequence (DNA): TGTGCCAGCAGTTTTTTCGGGAAGGATACGCAGTATTTT.

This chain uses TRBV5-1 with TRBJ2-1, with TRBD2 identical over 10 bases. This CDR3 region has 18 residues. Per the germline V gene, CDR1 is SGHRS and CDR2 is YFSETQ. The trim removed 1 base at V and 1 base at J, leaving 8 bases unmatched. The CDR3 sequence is CASSLRGGSGRSYNEQFF. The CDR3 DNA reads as TGCGCCAGCAGCTTGCGAGGGGGTAGCGGGAGGTCCTACAATGAGCAGTTCTTC.

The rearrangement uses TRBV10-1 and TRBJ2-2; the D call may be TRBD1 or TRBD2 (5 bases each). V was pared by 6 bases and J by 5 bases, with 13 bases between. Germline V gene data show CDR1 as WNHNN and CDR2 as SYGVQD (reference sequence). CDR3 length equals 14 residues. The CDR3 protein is CASRPGTQTGELFF. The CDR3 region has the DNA TGCGCCAGCAGGCCTGGGACCCAAACCGGGGAGCTGTTTTTT.

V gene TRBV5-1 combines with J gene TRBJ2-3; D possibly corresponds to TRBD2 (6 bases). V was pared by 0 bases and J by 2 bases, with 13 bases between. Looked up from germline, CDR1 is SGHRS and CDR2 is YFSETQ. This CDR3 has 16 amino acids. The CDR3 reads CASSLAWGTDTDTQYF. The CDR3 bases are TGCGCCAGCAGCTTGGCCTGGGGGACTGACACAGATACGCAGTATTTT.

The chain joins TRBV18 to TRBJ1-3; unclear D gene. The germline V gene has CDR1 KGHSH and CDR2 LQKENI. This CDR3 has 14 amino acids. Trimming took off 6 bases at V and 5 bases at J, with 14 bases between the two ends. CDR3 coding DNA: TGTGCCAGCTCGCAACAGAGGGCTCGAAACACCATATATTTT. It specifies CASSQQRARNTIYF.

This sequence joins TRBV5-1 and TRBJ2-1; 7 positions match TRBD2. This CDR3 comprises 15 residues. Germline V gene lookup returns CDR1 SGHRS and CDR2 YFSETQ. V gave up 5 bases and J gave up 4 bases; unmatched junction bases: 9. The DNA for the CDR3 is TGCGCCAGCAGACGGGAGGTAACCCTATACAATGAGCAGTTCTTC. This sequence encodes CASRREVTLYNEQFF.

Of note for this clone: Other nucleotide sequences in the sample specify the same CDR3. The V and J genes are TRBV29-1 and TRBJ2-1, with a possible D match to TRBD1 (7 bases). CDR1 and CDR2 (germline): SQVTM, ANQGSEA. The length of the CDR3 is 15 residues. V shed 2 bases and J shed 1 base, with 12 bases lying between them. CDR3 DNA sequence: TGCAGCGTTGAATGGAGGGACAGATCCTACAATGAGCAGTTCTTC. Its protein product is CSVEWRDRSYNEQFF.

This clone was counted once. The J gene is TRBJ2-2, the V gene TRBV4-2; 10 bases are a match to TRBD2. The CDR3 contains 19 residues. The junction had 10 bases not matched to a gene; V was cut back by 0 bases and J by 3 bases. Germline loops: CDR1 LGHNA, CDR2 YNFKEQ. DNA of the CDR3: TGTGCCAGCAGCCAAGAATCCTGGACTAGCGGAAGCTACACCGGGGAGCTGTTTTTT. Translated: CASSQESWTSGSYTGELFF.

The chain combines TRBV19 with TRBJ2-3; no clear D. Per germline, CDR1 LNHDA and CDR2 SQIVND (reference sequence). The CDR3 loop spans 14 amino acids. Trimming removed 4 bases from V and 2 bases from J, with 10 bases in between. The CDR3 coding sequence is TGTGCCAGTAGTACGGCCAGTAACACAGATACGCAGTATTTT. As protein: CASSTASNTDTQYF.

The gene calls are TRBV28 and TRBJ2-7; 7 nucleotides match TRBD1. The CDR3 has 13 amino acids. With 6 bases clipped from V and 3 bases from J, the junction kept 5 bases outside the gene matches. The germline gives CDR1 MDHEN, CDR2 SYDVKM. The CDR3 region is CASRPGQLYEQYF. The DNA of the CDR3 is TGTGCCAGCAGGCCGGGACAGCTCTACGAGCAGTACTTC.

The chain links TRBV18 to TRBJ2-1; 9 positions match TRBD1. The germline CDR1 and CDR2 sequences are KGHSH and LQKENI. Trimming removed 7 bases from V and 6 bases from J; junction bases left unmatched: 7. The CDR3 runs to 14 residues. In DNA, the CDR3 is TGTGCCAGCTGTGAGACAGGGGGTCCCAATGAGCAGTTCTTC. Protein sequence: CASCETGGPNEQFF.

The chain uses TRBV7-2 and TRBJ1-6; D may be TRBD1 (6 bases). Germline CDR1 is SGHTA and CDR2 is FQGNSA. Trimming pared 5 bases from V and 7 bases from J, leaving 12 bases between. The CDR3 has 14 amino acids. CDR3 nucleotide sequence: TGTGCCAGCAGCACAACCACAGGGAATTCACCCCTCCACTTT. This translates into CASSTTTGNSPLHF.

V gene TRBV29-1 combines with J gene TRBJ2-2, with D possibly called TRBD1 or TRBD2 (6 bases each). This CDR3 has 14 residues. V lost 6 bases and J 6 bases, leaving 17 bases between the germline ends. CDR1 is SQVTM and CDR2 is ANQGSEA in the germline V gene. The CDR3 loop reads CSVEGRGRPGELFF. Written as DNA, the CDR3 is TGCAGCGTGGAGGGCAGGGGCCGGCCCGGGGAGCTGTTTTTT.